This T cell receptor beta chain was obtained from a study of human T cells and chemical hapten exposure. Germline V gene sequence: CDR1 MNHNS, CDR2 SASEGT. The V segment lost 6 bases and the J segment 2 bases; nucleotides outside the gene matches: 10. The CDR3 runs 16 residues. This clonotype came up many times. A single record per CDR3 protein comes from TCRdb applying MiXCR to the RACE reads. The data show 35,000 to 50,000 distinct CDR3 sequences, with 10% to 13% seen just once and approximately 5.9% held by the top ten. As for time point: pre-sensitization, week 0. Documented treatment: therapeutic diphenylcyclopropenone sensitization with weekly scalp DPC.

This specimen consisted of whole blood, obtained in connection with sensitization to the hapten diphenylcyclopropenone (DPC). The receptor was derived from a man aged 30 to 45 with alopecia areata. Some clones in this sample may be carry-over from other donors' samples. The chain has TRBV6-1 and TRBJ1-5, with 7 bases matching TRBD1. CDR3 region: CASRTTGVIGNQPQHF. The CDR3 nucleotides read TGTGCCAGCAGGACAACAGGGGTCATCGGCAATCAGCCCCAGCATTTT.